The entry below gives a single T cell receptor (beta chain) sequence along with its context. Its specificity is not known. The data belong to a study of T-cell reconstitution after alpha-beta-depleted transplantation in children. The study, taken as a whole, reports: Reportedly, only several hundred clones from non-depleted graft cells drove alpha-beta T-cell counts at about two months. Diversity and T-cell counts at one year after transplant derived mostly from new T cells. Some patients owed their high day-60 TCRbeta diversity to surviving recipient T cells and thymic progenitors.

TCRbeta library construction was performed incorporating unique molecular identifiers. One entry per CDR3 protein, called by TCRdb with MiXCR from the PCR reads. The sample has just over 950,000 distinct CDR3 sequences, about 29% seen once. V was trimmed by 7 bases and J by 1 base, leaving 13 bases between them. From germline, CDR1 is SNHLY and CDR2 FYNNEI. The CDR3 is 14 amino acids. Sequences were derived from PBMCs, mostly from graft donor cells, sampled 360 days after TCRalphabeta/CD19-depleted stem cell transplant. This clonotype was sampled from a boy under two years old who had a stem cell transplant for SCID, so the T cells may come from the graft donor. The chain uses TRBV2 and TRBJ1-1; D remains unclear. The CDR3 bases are TGTGCCAGCACCAGAGGACGGACGAACACTGAAGCTTTCTTT. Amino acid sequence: CASTRGRTNTEAFF.